The 18 T cell receptor beta chains reported below all come from one sample, sequenced in a study of molecular identifiers for immune sequencing clone quantification. TCRdb itself ran the PCR reads through MiXCR, one entry per CDR3 protein. In the table there are about 500,000 distinct CDR3 sequences, about a fifth of which are singletons. Material: naive CD8+ T cells from blood, with Jurkat cell RNA spiked in. The sample's subset: FACS-sorted CD8+CD4-CCR7+CD45RA+ naive T cells. The receptors stem from a human donor in good health. Some libraries in this study had Jurkat cell RNA spiked in.

The chain combines TRBV27 with TRBJ2-4; 9 bases line up with TRBD1. The germline V gene has CDR1 MNHEY and CDR2 SMNVEV (reference sequence). J lost 9 bases, V lost 4 bases, and 7 bases had no gene match. The CDR3 covers 14 residues. This CDR3 reads CASSYQGQGSIQYF. DNA of the CDR3: TGTGCCAGCAGTTACCAAGGACAGGGGAGCATTCAGTACTTC.

The J gene is TRBJ2-2, the V gene TRBV19; D gene uncertain. Trimming removed 7 bases from V and 6 bases from J, with 6 bases in between. The CDR3 has 11 amino acids. The germline V gene has CDR1 LNHDA and CDR2 SQIVND (reference sequence). For the CDR3, the DNA is TGTGCCAGTACTTCAGCCGGGGAGCTGTTTTTT. This encodes CASTSAGELFF.

The J gene is TRBJ2-1, the V gene TRBV29-1; 9 positions match TRBD2. Trimming cost V 6 bases and J 8 bases; bases outside gene matches: 11. CDR3 length: 14 amino acids. The germline V gene encodes CDR1 SQVTM and CDR2 ANQGSEA. The chain's CDR3 is CSVSLAGRGDEQFF. The CDR3 DNA follows: TGCAGCGTCTCGCTAGCGGGGAGGGGCGATGAGCAGTTCTTC.

This clonotype was counted many times. The chain uses TRBV19 and TRBJ1-2; 8 bases map to TRBD1. The CDR3 sequence is 15 residues long. CDR1 LNHDA and CDR2 SQIVND come from the germline V gene (reference sequence). V shed 3 bases and J 5 bases; nucleotides not matched to a gene: 8. This chain's CDR3 is CASSIPTGERYGYTF. CDR3 DNA: TGTGCCAGTAGTATCCCGACAGGGGAACGGTATGGCTACACCTTC.

This clonotype was observed many times. V is TRBV5-1 and J is TRBJ2-7; D might be TRBD1 or TRBD2, each matching 5 bases. CDR3 length equals 14 residues. Trimming left V 3 bases short and J 5 bases short, with 15 bases between. Looked up from germline, CDR1 is SGHRS and CDR2 is YFSETQ. CDR3 in amino acids: CASSSGWGSDEQYF. CDR3 coding DNA: TGCGCCAGCAGCTCCGGCTGGGGGTCGGACGAGCAGTACTTC.

This clonotype was observed many times. The J gene is TRBJ2-3, the V gene TRBV12-3 or TRBV12-4; D is possibly TRBD2 (6 bases). This CDR3 contains 17 residues. V was cut by 1 base and J by 0 bases, with 14 bases left in between. As DNA, the CDR3 is TGTGCCAGCAGTTTAGAAGGGTTAGCGGATAGCACAGATACGCAGTATTTT. Protein: CASSLEGLADSTDTQYF.

In its sample, this clonotype was seen many times. The V gene is TRBV6-1, the J gene TRBJ2-5; unclear D gene. The ends were cut back, 2 bases at V and 2 bases at J, with 9 bases in the middle. This CDR3 comprises 14 residues. The germline CDR1 and CDR2 sequences are MNHNS and SASEGT. CDR3 nucleotide sequence: TGTGCCAGCAGTGAAAGGGTCACTCAAGAGACCCAGTACTTC. Translated: CASSERVTQETQYF.

This clonotype was recorded at least ten times. The chain links TRBV29-1 to TRBJ2-7; 12 bases agree with TRBD2. The CDR3 loop spans 15 amino acids. The germline V gene encodes CDR1 SQVTM and CDR2 ANQGSEA. With V trimmed by 1 base and J by 2 bases, 3 bases remained unmatched. The CDR3 sequence: CSVEAGLAGTYEQYF. For the CDR3, the DNA is TGCAGCGTTGAAGCCGGACTAGCGGGAACCTACGAGCAGTACTTC.

This clonotype was found many times. The V gene is TRBV5-4, the J gene TRBJ2-7, with 9 bases aligning to TRBD2. CDR1 and CDR2 from the germline V gene are SGHNT and YYREEE (reference sequence). This CDR3 spans 14 amino acids. J was trimmed by 3 bases and V by 4 bases; bases with no gene match: 5. CDR3 sequence (DNA): TGTGCCAGCAGCACCGGGACTAGCCTCTACGAGCAGTACTTC. This codes for CASSTGTSLYEQYF. The full variable domain, rest sourced from reference TRBV5-4 and TRBJ2-7, is ETGVTQSPTHLIKTRGQQVTLRCSSQSGHNTVSWYQQALGQGPQFIFQYYREEENGRGNFPPRFSGLQFPNYSSELNVNALELDDSALYLCASSTGTSLYEQYFGPGTRLTVT.

The gene calls are TRBV9 and TRBJ2-3; 7 positions agree with TRBD1. V shed 2 bases, J shed 5 bases, and the junction held 5 bases outside the gene matches. The CDR3 sequence is 14 residues long. Looked up from germline, CDR1 is SGDLS and CDR2 is YYNGEE. Here the CDR3 reads CASSVVPGGDTQYF. In DNA form, the CDR3 reads TGTGCCAGCAGCGTGGTTCCAGGGGGAGATACGCAGTATTTT.

As for this clonotype: A much larger clone is a single base away; this may be a read error. The rearrangement links TRBV20-1 to TRBJ2-7; D tentatively fits TRBD1 or TRBD2 (5 bases each). CDR1 DFQATT and CDR2 SNEGSKA come from the germline V gene (reference sequence). The CDR3 extends over 15 amino acids. This chain's CDR3 is CSARDRQGDPYERYF. CDR3 DNA: TGCAGTGCTAGAGATAGGCAGGGAGATCCCTACGAGCGGTACTTC.

There are many counts of this clonotype. The rearrangement uses TRBV7-9 and TRBJ2-1; D is perhaps TRBD2 (6 bases). Trimming pared 4 bases from V and 3 bases from J, leaving 13 bases between. CDR1 is SEHNR and CDR2 is FQNEAQ in the germline V gene (reference sequence). The CDR3 spans 15 residues. The CDR3 nucleotides read TGTGCCAGCAGCTCCACTTTAGCGGACTACAATGAGCAGTTCTTC. Its protein product is CASSSTLADYNEQFF.

There are many counts of this clonotype. The chain employs TRBV9 and TRBJ2-3, with D perhaps TRBD1 or TRBD2 (5 bases each). Trimming took off 0 bases at V and 1 base at J, with 18 bases between the two ends. Germline lookup yields CDR1 SGDLS and CDR2 YYNGEE. The length of the CDR3 is 18 residues. The CDR3 nucleotides read TGTGCCAGCAGCGTAGAAGGGGAGAGCTTTGCACGCACAGATACGCAGTATTTT. It specifies CASSVEGESFARTDTQYF.

The V call is TRBV5-8, the J call TRBJ1-1; the D is unclear. This CDR3 is 11 amino acids long. The germline gives CDR1 SGHTS, CDR2 YDEGEE. V lost 1 base and J 10 bases, leaving 8 bases between the germline ends. The CDR3 region has the DNA TGTGCCAGCAGCTTGCCGCGTGGAGCTTTCTTT. Translation: CASSLPRGAFF.

This clonotype was seen only a few times. CDR3 sequence reads: CASSPFGQGGGEQYF. The DNA for the CDR3 is TGTGCCAGTAGCCCATTTGGACAGGGAGGGGGCGAGCAGTACTTC. The chain combines TRBV19 with TRBJ2-7, with D possibly TRBD1 on 8 matching bases. This CDR3 region has 15 residues. The V gene lost 6 bases and the J gene lost 6 bases, with 21 bases spanning the gap. From germline, CDR1 is LNHDA and CDR2 SQIVND (reference sequence).

The chain uses TRBV7-9 and TRBJ2-1; 8 bases agree with TRBD2. After removal of 3 bases from V and 7 bases from J, the junction contained 2 bases not matched to a gene. The CDR3 covers 13 residues. Germline-derived CDR1 and CDR2 are SEHNR and FQNEAQ (reference sequence). The CDR3 reads CASSFGLANEQFF. DNA for the CDR3: TGTGCCAGCAGCTTCGGACTAGCAAATGAGCAGTTCTTC.

This clonotype was detected many times. The chain carries TRBV27 and TRBJ2-3, with a weak D call TRBD2 (5 bases). The ends were cut back, 6 bases at V and 2 bases at J, with 12 bases in the middle. The CDR3 is 14 residues long. Looked up from germline, CDR1 is MNHEY and CDR2 is SMNVEV (reference sequence). The CDR3 DNA sequence: TGTGCCAGCAGACGGGCTAGCCACACAGATACGCAGTATTTT. As protein: CASRRASHTDTQYF.

This clonotype has ten or more counts. The chain combines TRBV19 with TRBJ2-2; D ambiguous. The CDR3 contains 13 residues. The germline V gene encodes CDR1 LNHDA and CDR2 SQIVND (reference sequence). Between the trimmed V and J ends, which lost 2 bases and 7 bases, there was a span of 8 bases. The CDR3 protein is CASSISVGGELFF. The CDR3 DNA reads TGTGCCAGTAGTATATCCGTGGGCGGGGAGCTGTTTTTT.